A single T cell receptor (beta chain) is shown here with its context. Its antigen is not identified. This same CDR3 is encoded by further DNA sequences in the sample. The authors loaded roughly 200 ng DNA, 30,000 to 35,000 T cell genomes, into sorted-subset replicate PCRs. Using immunoSEQ multiplex PCR, the repertoire was profiled, and TCRdb retains in-frame clones only, with some absent. The table shows approximately 700,000 clones, with less than 80% occurring only once. From germline, CDR1 is KGHSH and CDR2 LQKENI. The trim removed 2 bases at V and 8 bases at J, leaving 3 bases unmatched. There are 14 residues in the CDR3. This sample is drawn from a study of shared clonotypes between healthy human individuals. Study findings and constraints: In having few donors, the study represented limited genetic and exposure-history diversity.

V and J are TRBV18 and TRBJ1-4, with TRBD1 matching over 9 bases. Sequencing was performed on memory CD4+ T cells sorted from blood. Subset reported: CD45RA-negative fraction. The TCR was taken from a woman aged 25 to 45 in good health. CDR3 region: CASSPGQGSEKLFF. CDR3 coding DNA: TGTGCCAGCTCACCAGGACAGGGGAGCGAAAAACTGTTTTTT.